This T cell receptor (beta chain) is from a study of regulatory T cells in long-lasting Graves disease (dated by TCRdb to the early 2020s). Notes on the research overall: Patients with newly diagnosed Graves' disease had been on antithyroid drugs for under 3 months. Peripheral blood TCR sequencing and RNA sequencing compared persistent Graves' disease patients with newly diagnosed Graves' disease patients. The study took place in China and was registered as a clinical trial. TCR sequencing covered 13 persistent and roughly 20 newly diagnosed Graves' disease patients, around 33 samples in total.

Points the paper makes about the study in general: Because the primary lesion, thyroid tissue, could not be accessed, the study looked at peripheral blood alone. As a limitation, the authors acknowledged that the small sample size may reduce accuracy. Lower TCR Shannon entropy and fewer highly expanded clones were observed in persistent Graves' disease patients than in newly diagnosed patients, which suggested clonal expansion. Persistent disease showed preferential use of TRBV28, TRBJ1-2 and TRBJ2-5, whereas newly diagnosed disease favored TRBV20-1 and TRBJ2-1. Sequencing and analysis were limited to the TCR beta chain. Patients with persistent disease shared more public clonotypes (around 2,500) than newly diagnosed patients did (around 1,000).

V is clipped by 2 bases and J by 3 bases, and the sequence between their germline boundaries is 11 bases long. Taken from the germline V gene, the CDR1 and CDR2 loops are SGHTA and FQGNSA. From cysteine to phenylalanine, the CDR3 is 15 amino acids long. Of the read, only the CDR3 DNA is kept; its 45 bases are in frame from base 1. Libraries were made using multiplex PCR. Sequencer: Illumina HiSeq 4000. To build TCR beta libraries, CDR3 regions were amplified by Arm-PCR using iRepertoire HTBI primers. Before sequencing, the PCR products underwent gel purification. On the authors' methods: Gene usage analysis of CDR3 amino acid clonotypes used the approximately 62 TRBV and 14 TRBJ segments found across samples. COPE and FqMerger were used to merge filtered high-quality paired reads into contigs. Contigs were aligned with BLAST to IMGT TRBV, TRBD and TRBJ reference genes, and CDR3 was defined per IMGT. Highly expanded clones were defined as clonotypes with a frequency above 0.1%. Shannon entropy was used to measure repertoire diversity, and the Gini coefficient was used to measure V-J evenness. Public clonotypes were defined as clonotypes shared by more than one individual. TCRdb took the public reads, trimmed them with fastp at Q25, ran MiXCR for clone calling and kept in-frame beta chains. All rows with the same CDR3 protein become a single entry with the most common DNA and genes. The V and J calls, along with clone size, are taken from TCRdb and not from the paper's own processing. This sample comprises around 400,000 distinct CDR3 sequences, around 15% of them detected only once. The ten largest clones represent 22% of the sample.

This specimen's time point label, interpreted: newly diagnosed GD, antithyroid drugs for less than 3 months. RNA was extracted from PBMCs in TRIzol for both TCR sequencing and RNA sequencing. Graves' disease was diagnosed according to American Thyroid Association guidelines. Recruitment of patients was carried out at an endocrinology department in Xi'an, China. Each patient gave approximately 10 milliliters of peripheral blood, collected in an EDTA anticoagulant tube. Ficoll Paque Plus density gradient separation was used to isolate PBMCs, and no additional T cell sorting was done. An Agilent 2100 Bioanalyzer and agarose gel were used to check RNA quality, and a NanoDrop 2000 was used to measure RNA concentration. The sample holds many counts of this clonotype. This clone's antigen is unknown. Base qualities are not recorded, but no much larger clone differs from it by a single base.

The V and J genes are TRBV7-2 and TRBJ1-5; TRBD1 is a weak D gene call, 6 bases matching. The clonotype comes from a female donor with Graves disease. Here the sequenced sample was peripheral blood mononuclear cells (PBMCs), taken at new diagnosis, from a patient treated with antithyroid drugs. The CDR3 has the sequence CASSLFQGTNQPQHF. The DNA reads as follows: TGTGCCAGCAGCTTATTTCAGGGGACCAATCAGCCCCAGCATTTT. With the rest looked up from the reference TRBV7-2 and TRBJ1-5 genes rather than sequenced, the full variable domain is GAGVSQSPSNKVTEKGKDVELRCDPISGHTALYWYRQSLGQGLEFLIYFQGNSAPDKSGLPSDRFSAERTGGSVSTLTIQRTQQEDSAVYLCASSLFQGTNQPQHFGDGTRLSIL.